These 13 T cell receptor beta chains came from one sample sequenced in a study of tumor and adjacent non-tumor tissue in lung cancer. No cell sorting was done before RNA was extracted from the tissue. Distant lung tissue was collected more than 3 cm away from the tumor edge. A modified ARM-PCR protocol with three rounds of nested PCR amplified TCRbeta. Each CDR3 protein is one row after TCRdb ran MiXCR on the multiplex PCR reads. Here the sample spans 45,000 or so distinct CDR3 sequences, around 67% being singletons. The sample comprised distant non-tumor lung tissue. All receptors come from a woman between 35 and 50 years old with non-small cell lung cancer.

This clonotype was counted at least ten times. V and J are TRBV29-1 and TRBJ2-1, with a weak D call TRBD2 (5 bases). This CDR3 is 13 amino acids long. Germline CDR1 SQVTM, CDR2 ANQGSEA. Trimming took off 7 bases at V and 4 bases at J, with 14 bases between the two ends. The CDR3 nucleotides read TGCAGCGCCCAGCGGCCAGATTACAATGAGCAGTTCTTC. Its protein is CSAQRPDYNEQFF.

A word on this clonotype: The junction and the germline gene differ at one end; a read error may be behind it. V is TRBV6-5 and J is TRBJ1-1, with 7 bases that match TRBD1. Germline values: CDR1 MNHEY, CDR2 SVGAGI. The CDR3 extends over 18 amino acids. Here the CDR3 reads CVSSYSRGQARRNTEAFF. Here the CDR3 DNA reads TGTGTCAGCAGCTACTCGAGGGGGCAGGCTAGACGGAACACTGAAGCTTTCTTT.

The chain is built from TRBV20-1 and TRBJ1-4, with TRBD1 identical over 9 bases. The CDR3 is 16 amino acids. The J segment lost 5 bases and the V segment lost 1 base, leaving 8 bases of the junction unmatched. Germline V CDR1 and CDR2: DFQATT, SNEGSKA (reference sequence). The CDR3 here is CSARGDRGWGNEKLFF. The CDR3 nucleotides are TGCAGTGCTAGAGGCGACAGGGGGTGGGGGAATGAAAAACTGTTTTTT.

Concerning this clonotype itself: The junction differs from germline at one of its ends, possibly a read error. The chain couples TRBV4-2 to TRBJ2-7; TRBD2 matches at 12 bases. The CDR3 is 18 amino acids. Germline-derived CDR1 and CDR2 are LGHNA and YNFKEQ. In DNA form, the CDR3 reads TGTGGCAGCAGTCAAGATTATGCTAGCGGGGGGGCTACCTACGGGCAATACTTC. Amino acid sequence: CGSSQDYASGGATYGQYF.

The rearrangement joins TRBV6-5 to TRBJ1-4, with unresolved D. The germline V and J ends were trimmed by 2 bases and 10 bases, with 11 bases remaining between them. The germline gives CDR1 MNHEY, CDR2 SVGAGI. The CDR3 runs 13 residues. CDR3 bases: TGTGCCAGCAGTTACCGGCTGAGTGGAAAACTGTTTTTT. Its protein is CASSYRLSGKLFF.

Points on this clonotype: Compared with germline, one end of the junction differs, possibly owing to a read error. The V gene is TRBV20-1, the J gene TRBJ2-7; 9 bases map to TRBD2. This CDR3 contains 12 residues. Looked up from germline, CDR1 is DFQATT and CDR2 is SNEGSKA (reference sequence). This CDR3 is CSGRTSDYEQYF. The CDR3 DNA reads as TGCAGTGGTCGGACTAGCGACTACGAGCAGTATTTC.

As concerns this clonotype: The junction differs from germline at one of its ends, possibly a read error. CDR3 in DNA: TGTGCCAACAGCCCATCTTTGGCTGGCGTTCATGAACAGTTCTTC. It translates to CANSPSLAGVHEQFF. The rearrangement joins TRBV11-2 to TRBJ2-1; D is unclear. The CDR3 length is 15 residues. Germline assignment: CDR1 SGHAT and CDR2 FQNNGV.

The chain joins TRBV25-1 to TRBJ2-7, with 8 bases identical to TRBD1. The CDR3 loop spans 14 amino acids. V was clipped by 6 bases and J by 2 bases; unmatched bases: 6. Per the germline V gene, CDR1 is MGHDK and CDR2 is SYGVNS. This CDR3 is CASSGTGSPYEQYF. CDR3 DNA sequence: TGTGCCAGCAGCGGGACAGGCAGCCCCTACGAGCAGTACTTC.

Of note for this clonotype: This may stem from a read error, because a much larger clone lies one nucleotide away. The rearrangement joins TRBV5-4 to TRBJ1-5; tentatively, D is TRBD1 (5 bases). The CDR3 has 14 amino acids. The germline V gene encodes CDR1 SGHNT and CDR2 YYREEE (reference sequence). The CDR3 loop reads CASSLRGVNQPQRF. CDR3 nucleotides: TGTGCCAGCAGCTTACGAGGGGTAAATCAGCCCCAGCGTTTT.

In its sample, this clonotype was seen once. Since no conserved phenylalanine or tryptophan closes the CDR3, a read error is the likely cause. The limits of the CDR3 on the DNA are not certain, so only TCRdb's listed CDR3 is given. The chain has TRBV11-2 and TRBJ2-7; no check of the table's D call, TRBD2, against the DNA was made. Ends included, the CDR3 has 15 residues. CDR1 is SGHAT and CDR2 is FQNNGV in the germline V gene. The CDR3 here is CASSHPGTSGCEQHL.

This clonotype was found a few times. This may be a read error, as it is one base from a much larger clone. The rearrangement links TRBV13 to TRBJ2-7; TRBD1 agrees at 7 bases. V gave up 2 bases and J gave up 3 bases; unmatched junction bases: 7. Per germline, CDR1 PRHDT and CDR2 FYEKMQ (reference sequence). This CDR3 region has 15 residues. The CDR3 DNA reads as TGTGCCAGCAGCTTAACCGGGTCAGGGGGCTACGAGCAGTACTTC. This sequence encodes CASSLTGSGGYEQYF.

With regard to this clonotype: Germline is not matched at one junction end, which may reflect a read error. This CDR3 is CVNSLVSNSYEQYF. Written as DNA, the CDR3 is TGTGTCAACAGCTTAGTCTCAAACTCCTACGAACAGTACTTC. The J gene is TRBJ2-7, the V gene TRBV11-2; D is ambiguous. Per the germline V gene, CDR1 is SGHAT and CDR2 is FQNNGV. This CDR3 is built from 14 residues.

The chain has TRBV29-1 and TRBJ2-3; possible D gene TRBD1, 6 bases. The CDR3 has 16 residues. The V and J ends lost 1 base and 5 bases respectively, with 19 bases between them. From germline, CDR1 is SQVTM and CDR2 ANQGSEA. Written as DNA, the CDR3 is TGCAGCGTTGAAGGGGGGCCGGACGCTAGTATAGATACGCAGTATTTT. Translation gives CSVEGGPDASIDTQYF.